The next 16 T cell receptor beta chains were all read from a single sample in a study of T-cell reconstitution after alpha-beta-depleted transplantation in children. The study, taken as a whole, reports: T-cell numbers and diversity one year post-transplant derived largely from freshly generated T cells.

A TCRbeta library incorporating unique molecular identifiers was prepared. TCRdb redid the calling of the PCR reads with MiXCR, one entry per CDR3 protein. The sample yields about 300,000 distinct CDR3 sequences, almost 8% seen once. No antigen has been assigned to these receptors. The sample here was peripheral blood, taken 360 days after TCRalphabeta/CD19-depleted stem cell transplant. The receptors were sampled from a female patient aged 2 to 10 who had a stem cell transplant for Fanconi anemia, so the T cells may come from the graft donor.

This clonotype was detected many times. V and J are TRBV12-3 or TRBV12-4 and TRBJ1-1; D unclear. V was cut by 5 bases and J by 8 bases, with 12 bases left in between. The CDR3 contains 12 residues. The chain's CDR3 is CASSQDVGEAFF. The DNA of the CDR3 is TGTGCCAGCAGTCAGGACGTGGGGGAAGCTTTCTTT.

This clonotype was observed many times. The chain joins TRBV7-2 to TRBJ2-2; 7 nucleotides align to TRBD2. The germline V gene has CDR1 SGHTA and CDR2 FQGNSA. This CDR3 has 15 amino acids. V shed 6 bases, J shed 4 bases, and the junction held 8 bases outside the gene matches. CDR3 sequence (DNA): TGTGCCAGCAGACCCAGCGGGGACCTCACCGGGGAGCTGTTTTTT. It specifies CASRPSGDLTGELFF.

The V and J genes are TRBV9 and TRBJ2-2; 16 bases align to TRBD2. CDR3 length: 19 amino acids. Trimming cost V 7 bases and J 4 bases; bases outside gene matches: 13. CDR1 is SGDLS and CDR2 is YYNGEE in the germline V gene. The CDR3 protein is CASSLSGLAGGPVTGELFF. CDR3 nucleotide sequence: TGTGCCAGCTCTTTATCGGGACTAGCGGGGGGGCCGGTCACCGGGGAGCTGTTTTTT.

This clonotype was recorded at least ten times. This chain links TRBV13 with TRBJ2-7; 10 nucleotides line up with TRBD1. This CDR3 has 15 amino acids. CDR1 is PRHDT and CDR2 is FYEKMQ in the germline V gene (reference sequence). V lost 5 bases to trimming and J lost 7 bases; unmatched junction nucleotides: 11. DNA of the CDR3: TGTGCCAGCAGCCATGTTATGGACAGGGGGATGGAGCAGTACTTC. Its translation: CASSHVMDRGMEQYF. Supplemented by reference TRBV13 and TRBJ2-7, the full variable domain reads AAGVIQSPRHLIKEKRETATLKCYPIPRHDTVYWYQQGPGQDPQFLISFYEKMQSDKGSIPDRFSAQQFSDYHSELNMSSLELGDSALYFCASSHVMDRGMEQYFGPGTRLTVT.

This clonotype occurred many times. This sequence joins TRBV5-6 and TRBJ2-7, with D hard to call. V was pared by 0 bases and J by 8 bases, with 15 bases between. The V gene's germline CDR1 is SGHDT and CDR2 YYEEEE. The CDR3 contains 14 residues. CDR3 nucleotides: TGTGCCAGCAGCTTGGCCCTGGAGACGAGGCAGCAGTACTTC. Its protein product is CASSLALETRQQYF.

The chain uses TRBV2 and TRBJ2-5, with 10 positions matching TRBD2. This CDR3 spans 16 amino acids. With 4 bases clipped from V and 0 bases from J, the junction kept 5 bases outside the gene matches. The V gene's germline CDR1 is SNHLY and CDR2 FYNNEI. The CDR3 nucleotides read TGTGCCAGCAGTGCTTGGACTAGCGGAAACCAAGAGACCCAGTACTTC. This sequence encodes CASSAWTSGNQETQYF.

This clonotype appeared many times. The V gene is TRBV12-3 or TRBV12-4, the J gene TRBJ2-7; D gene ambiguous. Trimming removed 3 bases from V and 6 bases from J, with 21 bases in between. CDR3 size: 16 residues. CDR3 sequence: CASSFLLPPYLSEQYF. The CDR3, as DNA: TGTGCCAGCAGTTTCCTTCTACCCCCCTACCTTTCCGAGCAGTACTTC.

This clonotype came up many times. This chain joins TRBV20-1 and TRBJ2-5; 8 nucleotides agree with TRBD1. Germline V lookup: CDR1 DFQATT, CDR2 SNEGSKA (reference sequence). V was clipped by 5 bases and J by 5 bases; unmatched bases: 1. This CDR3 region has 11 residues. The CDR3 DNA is TGCAGTGCTCGGGACAGGGAGACCCAGTACTTC. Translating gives CSARDRETQYF.

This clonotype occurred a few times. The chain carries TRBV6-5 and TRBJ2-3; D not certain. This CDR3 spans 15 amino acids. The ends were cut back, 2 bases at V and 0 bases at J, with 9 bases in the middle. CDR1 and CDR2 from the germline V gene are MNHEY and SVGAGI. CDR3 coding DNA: TGTGCCAGCAGTTACCCCAAGAGTAGCACAGATACGCAGTATTTT. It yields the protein CASSYPKSSTDTQYF.

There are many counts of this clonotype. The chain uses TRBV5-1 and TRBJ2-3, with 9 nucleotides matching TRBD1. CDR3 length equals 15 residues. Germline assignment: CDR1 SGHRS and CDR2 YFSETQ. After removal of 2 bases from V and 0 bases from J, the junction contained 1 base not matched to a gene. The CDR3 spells CASSLQGASTDTQYF. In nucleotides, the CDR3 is TGCGCCAGCAGCTTACAGGGGGCTAGCACAGATACGCAGTATTTT.

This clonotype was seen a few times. The CDR3 sequence is CASSWTGGNTGELFF. Here the CDR3 DNA reads TGTGCCAGCAGCTGGACAGGGGGGAACACCGGGGAGCTGTTTTTT. The V call is TRBV11-2, the J call TRBJ2-2; 10 nucleotides agree with TRBD1. This CDR3 contains 15 residues. V shed 4 bases, J shed 1 base, and the junction held 0 bases outside the gene matches. The germline V gene encodes CDR1 SGHAT and CDR2 FQNNGV.

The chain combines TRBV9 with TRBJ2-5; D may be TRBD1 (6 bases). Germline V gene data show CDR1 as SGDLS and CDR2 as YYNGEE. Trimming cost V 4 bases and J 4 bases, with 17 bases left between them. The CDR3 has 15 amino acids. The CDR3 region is CASSSTGTTGETQYF. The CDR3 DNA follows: TGTGCCAGCAGCTCCACCGGGACAACGGGAGAGACCCAGTACTTC.

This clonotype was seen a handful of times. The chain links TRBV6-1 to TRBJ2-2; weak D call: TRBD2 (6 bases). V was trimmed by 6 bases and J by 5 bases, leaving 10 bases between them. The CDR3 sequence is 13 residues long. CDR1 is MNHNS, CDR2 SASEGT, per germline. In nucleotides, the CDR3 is TGTGCCAGCAGGATTAGCGGAACCGGGGAGCTGTTTTTT. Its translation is CASRISGTGELFF.

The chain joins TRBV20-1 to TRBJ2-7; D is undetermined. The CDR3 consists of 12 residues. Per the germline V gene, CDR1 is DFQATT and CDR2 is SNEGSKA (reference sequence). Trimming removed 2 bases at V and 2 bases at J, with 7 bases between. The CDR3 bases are TGCAGTGCTAGATCCGGACCCTACGAGCAGTACGTC. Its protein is CSARSGPYEQYV.

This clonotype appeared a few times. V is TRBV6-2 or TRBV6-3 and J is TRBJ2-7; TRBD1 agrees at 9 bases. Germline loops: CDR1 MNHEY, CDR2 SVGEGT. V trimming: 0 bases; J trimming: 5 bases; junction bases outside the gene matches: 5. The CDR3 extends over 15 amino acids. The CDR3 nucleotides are TGTGCCAGCAGTTACTCTGCGGACAGGGGAAACGAGCAGTACTTC. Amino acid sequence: CASSYSADRGNEQYF.

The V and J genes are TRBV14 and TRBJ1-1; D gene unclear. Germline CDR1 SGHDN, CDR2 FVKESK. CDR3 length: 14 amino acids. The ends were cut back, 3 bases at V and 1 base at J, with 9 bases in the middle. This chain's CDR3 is CASSQRGGNTEAFF. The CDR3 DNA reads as TGTGCCAGCAGCCAGAGAGGAGGGAACACTGAAGCTTTCTTT.